The 24 T cell receptor beta chains below come from one sample, sequenced in a study of T cell responses to AZD1222 COVID-19 vaccine. The method was immunoSEQ multiplex PCR; TCRdb's version includes in-frame clones alone and lacks a portion of them. The sample includes more than 80,000 clones, roughly 87% of them seen just once. Sequenced material: peripheral blood, taken on day 0 of AZD1222 vaccination. The receptor source for this set is an adult in good health.

Turning to this clone: The same CDR3 can be traced to other DNA sequences in this sample. The V call is TRBV2, the J call TRBJ2-7; D perhaps matches TRBD2 (6 bases). This CDR3 region has 14 residues. Trimming removed 0 bases at V and 6 bases at J, with 12 bases between. Germline V gene lookup returns CDR1 SNHLY and CDR2 FYNNEI. In DNA form, the CDR3 reads TGTGCCAGCAGTGAAGCCCTCCGGGGAGGCGAGCAGTACTTC. Amino acids: CASSEALRGGEQYF.

This rearrangement joins TRBV9 to TRBJ2-3; 7 bases fit TRBD1. The CDR3 runs to 14 residues. Losses at the gene ends were 3 bases for V and 4 bases for J; bases not matched to a gene: 5. The germline CDR1 and CDR2 sequences are SGDLS and YYNGEE. DNA for the CDR3: TGTGCCAGCAGCGGGGGACAGAAAGCAGATACGCAGTATTTT. This sequence encodes CASSGGQKADTQYF. The complete variable domain, with remaining parts taken from reference TRBV9 and TRBJ2-3, reads DSGVTQTPKHLITATGQRVTLRCSPRSGDLSVYWYQQSLDQGLQFLIQYYNGEERAKGNILERFSAQQFPDLHSELNLSSLELGDSALYFCASSGGQKADTQYFGPGTRLTVL.

V and J are TRBV5-3 and TRBJ1-1; D is unresolved. TRBV5-3 is assigned to the ORF class and has an uncertain function. Trimming cost V 2 bases and J 7 bases, with 12 bases left between them. The CDR3 consists of 13 residues. DNA for the CDR3: TGTGCCAGAAGCTTAGGGCGGACCCTTGAAGCTTTCTTT. Its translation: CARSLGRTLEAFF.

The genes are TRBV7-3 and TRBJ2-1; TRBD2 agrees at 7 bases. V lost 2 bases to trimming and J lost 7 bases; unmatched junction nucleotides: 5. CDR3 length equals 14 residues. From germline, CDR1 is SGHTA and CDR2 FQGTGA. The CDR3 region is CASSLAGVRNEQFF. The CDR3 nucleotides read TGTGCCAGCAGCTTAGCGGGAGTTCGGAATGAGCAGTTCTTC.

The chain has TRBV5-4 and TRBJ1-5; D is unresolved. CDR1 is SGHNT, CDR2 YYREEE, per germline (reference sequence). V lost 4 bases and J lost 3, with 11 bases in between. The CDR3 contains 14 residues. The CDR3 region has the DNA TGTGCCAGCAGCCTCCCGGGGTCCAATCAGCCCCAGCATTTT. Translating it yields CASSLPGSNQPQHF.

V usage is TRBV14 and J usage is TRBJ1-1; D might be TRBD1 (6 bases). Looked up from germline, CDR1 is SGHDN and CDR2 is FVKESK. Between the trimmed V and J ends, which lost 5 bases and 6 bases, there was a span of 16 bases. The CDR3 sequence is 14 residues long. The CDR3 nucleotides read TGTGCCAGCAGCTTTGTGCAGGGGCTGGCTGAAGCTTTCTTT. Protein: CASSFVQGLAEAFF.

V usage is TRBV27 and J usage is TRBJ2-1; 9 positions agree with TRBD2. The germline V gene has CDR1 MNHEY and CDR2 SMNVEV (reference sequence). Unmatched junction bases numbered 3, after V lost 3 bases and J lost 3 bases. The CDR3 sequence is 15 residues long. The CDR3 DNA reads TGTGCCAGCAGTTTCGCTAGCGGGATCTACAATGAGCAGTTCTTC. Translation gives CASSFASGIYNEQFF.

The chain uses TRBV2 and TRBJ2-3; 7 bases match TRBD1. CDR3 length: 15 residues. Germline loops: CDR1 SNHLY, CDR2 FYNNEI. With V trimmed by 5 bases and J by 0 bases, 5 bases remained unmatched. CDR3 in amino acids: CASSRDRASTDTQYF. CDR3 nucleotide sequence: TGTGCCAGCAGTAGAGACAGGGCGAGCACAGATACGCAGTATTTT.

This chain joins TRBV5-1 and TRBJ2-1, with D maybe TRBD2 (6 bases). The CDR3 covers 12 residues. The ends were cut back, 5 bases at V and 5 bases at J, with 8 bases in the middle. Germline-derived CDR1 and CDR2 are SGHRS and YFSETQ. The CDR3 spells CASRGGNNEQFF. The CDR3 nucleotides are TGCGCCAGCAGGGGGGGAAACAATGAGCAGTTCTTC.

The V and J genes are TRBV5-5 and TRBJ1-4, with a tentative D call TRBD1 (5 bases). Trimming took off 2 bases at V and 4 bases at J, with 9 bases between the two ends. Per the germline V gene, CDR1 is SGHKS and CDR2 is YYEKEE (reference sequence). The length of the CDR3 is 14 residues. The CDR3 bases are TGTGCCAGCAGCTTAGACAGTCTTAATGAAAAACTGTTTTTT. It codes for CASSLDSLNEKLFF. The full variable domain, rest sourced from reference TRBV5-5 and TRBJ1-4, is DAGVTQSPTHLIKTRGQQVTLRCSPISGHKSVSWYQQVLGQGPQFIFQYYEKEERGRGNFPDRFSARQFPNYSSELNVNALLLGDSALYLCASSLDSLNEKLFFGSGTQLSVL.

The rearrangement joins TRBV7-2 to TRBJ1-1; D possibly corresponds to TRBD1 (5 bases). Germline V gene data show CDR1 as SGHTA and CDR2 as FQGNSA. Trimming stripped 5 bases from V and 2 bases from J, with 9 bases between. This CDR3 comprises 13 residues. The chain's CDR3 is CASSAQGNTEAFF. The CDR3 nucleotides are TGTGCCAGCAGCGCCCAGGGCAACACTGAAGCTTTCTTT.

J is TRBJ2-5 and V is TRBV5-4, with 14 nucleotides matching TRBD2. Germline V gene lookup returns CDR1 SGHNT and CDR2 YYREEE (reference sequence). After removal of 4 bases from V and 4 bases from J, the junction contained 6 bases not matched to a gene. The CDR3 length is 16 residues. The CDR3 DNA reads TGTGCCAGCAGCCCTACCGGACTAGCGGGAGGAGAGACCCAGTACTTC. Translating gives CASSPTGLAGGETQYF.

The chain links TRBV3-1 (or the pseudogene TRBV3-2) to TRBJ2-7; no firm D call. The CDR3 has 13 amino acids. Germline V gene data show CDR1 as LGHDT and CDR2 as YNNKEL (reference sequence). The V end lost 2 bases, the J end lost 2 bases, and 7 bases lay between the germline ends. CDR3 region: CASSQRTPYEQYF. In nucleotides, the CDR3 is TGTGCCAGCAGCCAAAGAACCCCCTACGAGCAGTACTTC.

The chain recombines TRBV19 with TRBJ1-3; D possibly corresponds to TRBD1 (5 bases). CDR3 length equals 14 residues. Germline V CDR1 and CDR2: LNHDA, SQIVND (reference sequence). Trimming cost V 6 bases and J 0 bases, with 9 bases left between them. CDR3 region: CASRGVPSGNTIYF. CDR3 DNA: TGTGCCAGTAGAGGGGTCCCCTCTGGAAACACCATATATTTT.

The chain couples TRBV27 to TRBJ2-2; unclear D gene. The germline CDR1 and CDR2 sequences are MNHEY and SMNVEV (reference sequence). This CDR3 comprises 15 residues. The V and J ends lost 4 bases and 0 bases respectively, with 9 bases between them. This chain's CDR3 is CASSWSWSNTGELFF. The CDR3 DNA reads TGTGCCAGCAGTTGGTCGTGGTCGAACACCGGGGAGCTGTTTTTT.

The gene calls are TRBV6-6 and TRBJ2-2; TRBD2 matches at 8 bases. V was pared by 5 bases and J by 5 bases, with 4 bases of the junction left unmatched. The length of the CDR3 is 14 residues. Germline V gene data show CDR1 as MNHNY and CDR2 as SVGAGI (reference sequence). The CDR3 coding sequence is TGTGCCAGCAGTGCTAGCGGGTGGACCGGGGAGCTGTTTTTT. Protein sequence: CASSASGWTGELFF.

The chain links TRBV6-6 to TRBJ1-1; a possible D gene is TRBD1 (5 bases). The CDR3 is 12 amino acids. Germline values: CDR1 MNHNY, CDR2 SVGAGI (reference sequence). Trimming shortened V by 6 bases and J by 1 base, and 6 bases separated the two germline ends. The CDR3 reads CASRGQNTEAFF. The CDR3 DNA sequence: TGTGCCAGCAGGGGGCAGAACACTGAAGCTTTCTTT.

This chain joins TRBV6-5 and TRBJ1-3; D uncertain. Trimming stripped 6 bases from V and 4 bases from J, with 13 bases between. CDR1 is MNHEY and CDR2 is SVGAGI in the germline V gene. CDR3 length: 14 residues. CDR3 region: CASSSRLSGNTIYF. CDR3 nucleotides: TGTGCCAGCAGCTCGCGGCTATCAGGAAACACCATATATTTT.

The J gene is TRBJ2-7, the V gene TRBV6-5; 12 positions agree with TRBD1. The J segment lost 3 bases and the V segment lost 6 bases, leaving 6 bases of the junction unmatched. Germline assignment: CDR1 MNHEY and CDR2 SVGAGI. This CDR3 region has 15 residues. The DNA for the CDR3 is TGTGCCAGCAGACTGGGACAGGGGGCTTTCTACGAGCAGTACTTC. This sequence encodes CASRLGQGAFYEQYF.

The CDR3 protein is CASSQLQETQYF. DNA for the CDR3: TGTGCCAGCTCACAGCTACAAGAGACCCAGTACTTC. V gene TRBV18 combines with J gene TRBJ2-5; D is ambiguous. The CDR3 covers 12 residues. CDR1 is KGHSH, CDR2 LQKENI, per germline. Trimming took 4 bases from V and 2 from J, leaving 5 bases between them.

This clone appeared a single time. V gene TRBV5-1 combines with J gene TRBJ1-4; 7 nucleotides align to TRBD1. Germline lookup yields CDR1 SGHRS and CDR2 YFSETQ. The trim removed 0 bases at V and 2 bases at J, leaving 4 bases unmatched. The CDR3 loop spans 16 amino acids. CDR3 in amino acids: CASSLAQGGTNEKLFF. The CDR3, as DNA: TGCGCCAGCAGCTTGGCCCAGGGGGGTACTAATGAAAAACTGTTTTTT. The variable domain in full, with the rest retrieved from reference TRBV5-1 and TRBJ1-4, is KAGVTQTPRYLIKTRGQQVTLSCSPISGHRSVSWYQQTPGQGLQFLFEYFSETQRNKGNFPGRFSGRQFSNSRSEMNVSTLELGDSALYLCASSLAQGGTNEKLFFGSGTQLSVL.

V usage is TRBV5-1 and J usage is TRBJ2-3; 7 nucleotides line up with TRBD2. Germline CDR1 is SGHRS and CDR2 is YFSETQ. The CDR3 has 15 residues. After removal of 1 base from V and 6 bases from J, the junction contained 8 bases not matched to a gene. CDR3 coding DNA: TGCGCCAGCAGCTTGTCGGCGGGAGTCGGGGATACGCAGTATTTT. Amino acids: CASSLSAGVGDTQYF.

The chain is built from TRBV28 and TRBJ1-5; TRBD1 aligns across 11 bases. Germline V gene data show CDR1 as MDHEN and CDR2 as SYDVKM. This CDR3 is 15 amino acids long. V was clipped by 5 bases and J by 7 bases; unmatched bases: 7. The CDR3 spells CASSPGQGAWQPQHF. As DNA, the CDR3 is TGTGCCAGCAGTCCAGGACAGGGGGCATGGCAGCCCCAGCATTTT.

The DNA for the CDR3 is TGTGCCAGCAGTTTACAGGACAGGGGTTATGGCTACACCTTC. Translating gives CASSLQDRGYGYTF. The chain couples TRBV28 to TRBJ1-2, with TRBD1 matching 9 bases. The CDR3 sequence is 14 residues long. With 2 bases clipped from V and 5 bases from J, the junction kept 3 bases outside the gene matches. CDR1 is MDHEN and CDR2 is SYDVKM in the germline V gene.